Detailed here is one T cell receptor (beta chain). Its antigen is not identified. Here immunoSEQ multiplex PCR was the method, and the copy in TCRdb shows in-frame clones only, minus some. The table records 100,000 to 120,000 clones, approximately 86% of them present only once. These data originate in a study of T cell responses to AZD1222 COVID-19 vaccine. Whole-study findings and limits: Females made up more of the donors, who were largely white British, and clonal diversity may have come out too low. Only after the peak T cell response were repertoires sampled. Vaccine-associated CD4 TCRs ranged over spike, dominating at 160-218 and 743-854. Seropositive status at baseline applied to only five to seven AZD1222 recipients.

Trimming took 3 bases from V and 1 from J, leaving 10 bases between them. The CDR3 consists of 14 residues. Germline values: CDR1 SGHNT, CDR2 YYREEE (reference sequence). The sample in question was peripheral blood, obtained on day 0 of AZD1222 vaccination. The rearrangement links TRBV5-4 to TRBJ1-1, with TRBD1 as a possible D gene (5 bases). This TCR was sampled from an adult in good health. DNA of the CDR3: TGTGCCAGCAGCTGGGAAGACAGGAACACTGAAGCTTTCTTT. It specifies CASSWEDRNTEAFF. Full variable domain (rest looked up from reference TRBV5-4 and TRBJ1-1): ETGVTQSPTHLIKTRGQQVTLRCSSQSGHNTVSWYQQALGQGPQFIFQYYREEENGRGNFPPRFSGLQFPNYSSELNVNALELDDSALYLCASSWEDRNTEAFFGQGTRLTVV.